What follows describes a single T cell receptor beta chain. The target antigen is unknown. The data stem from a study of cytomegalovirus exposure and HLA in healthy donors. Study-wide context: Earlier sequencing of 150 million to 200 million T cells yielded about 120 million unique TCR beta sequences.

PCR was performed using 60 Vbeta and 13 Jbeta primers. TCRdb keeps only in-frame clones here, not all; method: immunoSEQ multiplex PCR. The sample holds about 110,000 clones, 71% seen once. Overall study findings and caveats: Productive rates of about 87% or about 30% were seen for most TCR beta V segments in an earlier analysis. It was 164 TCR beta chains that were listed as cytomegalovirus-associated.

Germline V gene data show CDR1 as MNHEY and CDR2 as SVGAGI. J gave up 5 bases and V 6 bases, and 7 bases lay outside the gene matches. The CDR3 is 14 amino acids. The sequence came from a female donor in good health and CMV-seronegative. This chain connects TRBV6-5 to TRBJ1-5; 7 bases match TRBD1. The material sequenced was PBMCs. As DNA, the CDR3 is TGTGCCAGCAGGACAGGGTCAGCGGATCAGCCCCAGCATTTT. It translates to CASRTGSADQPQHF.